One sample yielded the 23 T cell receptor beta chains listed below, sequenced in a study of human T cells and chemical hapten exposure (dated by TCRdb to the early 2020s). The time point tag for this specimen amounts to: patch test 2, 6 weeks after DPC sensitization. Reading the label with the study, this specimen's treatment or condition is: therapeutic diphenylcyclopropenone sensitization with weekly scalp DPC. Library creation used RACE. The sequencer was a NextSeq 500. TCRdb itself trimmed the public reads at Q25 with fastp, ran MiXCR and retained productive beta chains. Each record represents a unique CDR3 protein, reported with the most common genes and DNA among its rows. This sample lists about 140,000 distinct CDR3 sequences; approximately 12% were detected once. The ten largest clones represent 1.3% to 1.5% of the sample. The source material was whole blood, sampled in connection with sensitization to the hapten diphenylcyclopropenone (DPC). Source of these receptors: a woman between 50 and 59 years old with alopecia areata. Some clones in this sample may be carry-over from other donors' samples.

In this sample, this clonotype turned up a few times. This sequence joins TRBV3-1 and TRBJ2-3, with 10 bases fitting TRBD1. V shed 1 base, J shed 5 bases, and the junction held 9 bases outside the gene matches. Germline CDR1 reads LGHDT; CDR2 reads YNNKEL (reference sequence). The CDR3 extends over 17 amino acids. CDR3 in amino acids: CASSQATTGGVGDTQYF. As DNA, the CDR3 is TGTGCCAGCAGCCAAGCCACGACAGGGGGCGTCGGAGATACGCAGTATTTT.

This clonotype appeared a few times. The chain recombines TRBV30 with TRBJ1-2; D might be TRBD1 (6 bases). CDR1 is GTSNPN, CDR2 SVGIG, per germline (reference sequence). V was pared by 8 bases and J by 3 bases, with 13 bases between. The CDR3 runs to 12 residues. This CDR3 is CAGLQGYYGYTF. The CDR3 nucleotides are TGTGCCGGCCTACAGGGATACTATGGCTACACCTTC.

The rearrangement links TRBV20-1 to TRBJ1-2; D not resolved. Germline V gene lookup returns CDR1 DFQATT and CDR2 SNEGSKA (reference sequence). V lost 0 bases and J 4 bases, leaving 15 bases between the germline ends. The CDR3 totals 15 residues. CDR3 amino acids: CSARDSGRDFYGYTF. The DNA for the CDR3 is TGCAGTGCTAGAGATAGTGGCAGAGACTTCTATGGCTACACCTTC.

This clonotype has at least ten counts. The chain combines TRBV6-5 with TRBJ1-5, with TRBD1 matching 7 bases. The V and J ends lost 6 bases and 4 bases, in that order; junction bases with no gene match: 12. Germline CDR1 reads MNHEY; CDR2 reads SVGAGI. The CDR3 is 16 residues long. This CDR3 reads CASSLRQGMSNQPQHF. The CDR3 nucleotides are TGTGCCAGCAGCTTGCGACAGGGAATGAGTAATCAGCCCCAGCATTTT.

This clonotype was seen ten or more times. The chain is built from TRBV5-1 and TRBJ2-7, with 10 positions matching TRBD1. The V gene end was trimmed by 2 bases and the J gene end by 2 bases; junction bases not matched to a gene: 7. Germline V gives CDR1 SGHRS, CDR2 YFSETQ. The CDR3 is 16 residues long. CDR3 sequence reads: CASSLSGTGVTYEQYF. The DNA for the CDR3 is TGCGCCAGCAGCTTATCCGGGACAGGGGTCACCTACGAGCAGTACTTC. The full variable domain, in which reference TRBV5-1 and TRBJ2-7 provide the parts outside the CDR3, is KAGVTQTPRYLIKTRGQQVTLSCSPISGHRSVSWYQQTPGQGLQFLFEYFSETQRNKGNFPGRFSGRQFSNSRSEMNVSTLELGDSALYLCASSLSGTGVTYEQYFGPGTRLTVT.

The chain employs TRBV12-3 or TRBV12-4 and TRBJ2-7, with D perhaps TRBD1 or TRBD2 (6 bases each). V lost 7 bases and J 0 bases, leaving 19 bases between the germline ends. This CDR3 spans 16 amino acids. In nucleotides, the CDR3 is TGTGCCAGCACCCCCATAGGGGGGCTCCCCTCCTACGAGCAGTACTTC. Protein product: CASTPIGGLPSYEQYF.

This clonotype was found a few times. The V call is TRBV7-2, the J call TRBJ1-2, with D maybe TRBD1 (6 bases). Germline V gives CDR1 SGHTA, CDR2 FQGNSA. Trimming took off 3 bases at V and 7 bases at J, with 18 bases between the two ends. The CDR3 sequence is 15 residues long. The DNA of the CDR3 is TGTGCCAGCAGCTTGGGGGACACCGCCGGATCTGGCTACACCTTC. Its translation is CASSLGDTAGSGYTF. Full variable domain (remainder filled in from reference TRBV7-2 and TRBJ1-2): GAGVSQSPSNKVTEKGKDVELRCDPISGHTALYWYRQSLGQGLEFLIYFQGNSAPDKSGLPSDRFSAERTGGSVSTLTIQRTQQEDSAVYLCASSLGDTAGSGYTFGSGTRLTVV.

This clonotype turned up a few times. The genes are TRBV7-2 and TRBJ1-2, with 7 bases fitting TRBD1. V gave up 5 bases and J gave up 8 bases; unmatched junction bases: 14. The CDR3 spans 15 residues. CDR1 is SGHTA, CDR2 FQGNSA, per germline. Here the CDR3 reads CASSLDRVVGYGYTF. The CDR3 coding sequence is TGTGCCAGCAGCCTAGACAGGGTTGTTGGGTACGGCTACACCTTC.

The table lists this clonotype with many counts. This sequence joins TRBV5-1 and TRBJ2-3; a weak D match, TRBD1 (5 bases). The CDR3 has 13 residues. CDR1 SGHRS and CDR2 YFSETQ come from the germline V gene. The ends were cut back, 2 bases at V and 5 bases at J, with 9 bases in the middle. The CDR3 sequence is CASSFRGGDTQYF. The CDR3 DNA reads TGCGCCAGCAGCTTTAGGGGCGGAGATACGCAGTATTTT.

The genes are TRBV4-3 and TRBJ2-5; no firm D call. Germline V gives CDR1 LGHNA, CDR2 YSLEER. The CDR3 runs 14 residues. V lost 3 bases and J lost 1, with 9 bases in between. CDR3 loop: CASSQKATQETQYF. In DNA, the CDR3 is TGCGCCAGCAGCCAGAAAGCGACCCAAGAGACCCAGTACTTC.

V is TRBV5-4 and J is TRBJ2-2; 9 bases agree with TRBD2. The CDR3 extends over 16 amino acids. Germline trimming cut 5 bases from V and 3 bases from J; bases unmatched to any gene: 8. In germline, CDR1 is SGHNT, CDR2 YYREEE (reference sequence). The CDR3 is CASSRLAGDHTGELFF. The CDR3 DNA is TGTGCCAGCAGTCGATTAGCGGGAGACCACACCGGGGAGCTGTTTTTT.

This clonotype has ten or more counts. This chain uses TRBV5-1 with TRBJ2-7; 11 nucleotides line up with TRBD1. After removal of 3 bases from V and 3 bases from J, the junction contained 2 bases not matched to a gene. Germline values: CDR1 SGHRS, CDR2 YFSETQ. The CDR3 is 14 amino acids. The CDR3 is CASSSGTGGYEQYF. The CDR3 nucleotides read TGCGCCAGCAGCTCCGGGACAGGGGGCTACGAGCAGTACTTC. The whole variable domain, remainder taken from reference TRBV5-1 and TRBJ2-7, is KAGVTQTPRYLIKTRGQQVTLSCSPISGHRSVSWYQQTPGQGLQFLFEYFSETQRNKGNFPGRFSGRQFSNSRSEMNVSTLELGDSALYLCASSSGTGGYEQYFGPGTRLTVT.

This clonotype has just a few counts. This chain uses TRBV18 with TRBJ1-1; D remains ambiguous. Trimming cost V 1 base and J 8 bases, with 11 bases left between them. Germline V gene data show CDR1 as KGHSH and CDR2 as LQKENI. This CDR3 spans 13 amino acids. The CDR3 nucleotides read TGTGCCAGCTCACCACTGGATCCTAAGGAAGCTTTCTTT. It is translated as CASSPLDPKEAFF. The entire variable domain, with the rest obtained from reference TRBV18 and TRBJ1-1, is as follows: NAGVMQNPRHLVRRRGQEARLRCSPMKGHSHVYWYRQLPEEGLKFMVYLQKENIIDESGMPKERFSAEFPKEGPSILRIQQVVRGDSAAYFCASSPLDPKEAFFGQGTRLTVV.

There are a few counts of this clonotype. The chain couples TRBV27 to TRBJ1-5, with 7 bases aligning to TRBD1. V shed 4 bases and J 8 bases; nucleotides not matched to a gene: 8. The CDR3 length is 14 residues. The germline V gene encodes CDR1 MNHEY and CDR2 SMNVEV (reference sequence). This chain's CDR3 is CASSSPTGSEPQHF. DNA for the CDR3: TGTGCCAGCAGTTCTCCGACAGGGTCCGAGCCCCAGCATTTT.

This chain joins TRBV4-2 and TRBJ2-5; TRBD2 aligns across 14 bases. The V segment lost 1 base and the J segment 2 bases; nucleotides outside the gene matches: 3. Germline V gives CDR1 LGHNA, CDR2 YNFKEQ. CDR3 size: 17 residues. CDR3 DNA sequence: TGTGCCAGCAGCCAAGGGAGGACTAGCGGGAGGCAAGAGACCCAGTACTTC. Amino acid sequence: CASSQGRTSGRQETQYF.

This clonotype was counted between two and nine times. The chain links TRBV28 to TRBJ1-5; 10 nucleotides agree with TRBD1. The CDR3 covers 14 residues. CDR1 MDHEN and CDR2 SYDVKM come from the germline V gene. The V segment lost 4 bases and the J segment 9 bases; nucleotides outside the gene matches: 6. CDR3 DNA sequence: TGTGCCAGCAGTTCCGGGACAGGGGCGCGGCCCCAGCATTTT. Its translation: CASSSGTGARPQHF.

The chain is built from TRBV28 and TRBJ1-3; D is unclear. Trimming shortened V by 3 bases and J by 1 base, and 4 bases separated the two germline ends. CDR1 is MDHEN, CDR2 SYDVKM, per germline. The CDR3 has 13 amino acids. The CDR3 DNA follows: TGTGCCAGCAGTTTTAAATCTGGAAACACCATATATTTT. Translation: CASSFKSGNTIYF. The full variable domain, its missing parts supplied by reference TRBV28 and TRBJ1-3, is DVKVTQSSRYLVKRTGEKVFLECVQDMDHENMFWYRQDPGLGLRLIYFSYDVKMKEKGDIPEGYSVSREKKERFSLILESASTNQTSMYLCASSFKSGNTIYFGEGSWLTVV.

The chain is built from TRBV7-9 and TRBJ2-7; 9 nucleotides agree with TRBD1. Trimming removed 8 bases from V and 2 bases from J; junction bases left unmatched: 7. CDR3 size: 14 residues. Germline V gene lookup returns CDR1 SEHNR and CDR2 FQNEAQ (reference sequence). The CDR3 coding sequence is TGTGCCAGCCATACCGGGACAGGGACCTACGAGCAGTACTTC. Translation gives CASHTGTGTYEQYF.

This clonotype was observed a few times. This chain uses TRBV7-6 with TRBJ2-1; 7 nucleotides align to TRBD1. V lost 5 bases to trimming and J lost 6 bases; unmatched junction nucleotides: 7. The CDR3 loop spans 14 amino acids. From germline, CDR1 is SGHVS and CDR2 FNYEAQ. CDR3 sequence (DNA): TGTGCCAGCAGCCCGAGGGACAGTCTCAATGAGCAGTTCTTC. Translated: CASSPRDSLNEQFF.

The chain recombines TRBV3-1 with TRBJ2-3; tentatively, D is TRBD2 (5 bases). Germline V gene sequence: CDR1 LGHDT, CDR2 YNNKEL (reference sequence). The CDR3 contains 16 residues. Trimming removed 4 bases at V and 2 bases at J, with 16 bases between. In nucleotides, the CDR3 is TGTGCCAGCAGCCGAGCAACTAGTGCCCTCACAGATACGCAGTATTTT. Translating gives CASSRATSALTDTQYF.

The V gene is TRBV19, the J gene TRBJ2-2; D is uncertain. Trimming removed 3 bases at V and 6 bases at J, with 5 bases between. CDR3 length equals 12 residues. Germline CDR1 is LNHDA and CDR2 is SQIVND (reference sequence). CDR3 in DNA: TGTGCCAGTAGTATCTTGGCCGGGGAGCTGTTTTTT. Its protein is CASSILAGELFF.

This clonotype was counted a few times. V gene TRBV7-2 combines with J gene TRBJ2-7; TRBD2 agrees at 15 bases. Germline CDR1 SGHTA, CDR2 FQGNSA. With V trimmed by 8 bases and J by 2 bases, 7 bases remained unmatched. There are 16 residues in the CDR3. The CDR3 DNA reads as TGTGCCAGCCTCATGGGACTAGCGGGAGGCCCCTACGAGCAGTACTTC. It encodes CASLMGLAGGPYEQYF.

V usage is TRBV20-1 and J usage is TRBJ2-5, with TRBD2 matching over 7 bases. Germline V CDR1 and CDR2: DFQATT, SNEGSKA (reference sequence). The trim removed 4 bases at V and 5 bases at J, leaving 10 bases unmatched. The CDR3 loop spans 14 amino acids. This CDR3 is CSANLGGSSETQYF. As DNA, the CDR3 is TGCAGTGCTAACTTAGGCGGGAGCAGCGAGACCCAGTACTTC.